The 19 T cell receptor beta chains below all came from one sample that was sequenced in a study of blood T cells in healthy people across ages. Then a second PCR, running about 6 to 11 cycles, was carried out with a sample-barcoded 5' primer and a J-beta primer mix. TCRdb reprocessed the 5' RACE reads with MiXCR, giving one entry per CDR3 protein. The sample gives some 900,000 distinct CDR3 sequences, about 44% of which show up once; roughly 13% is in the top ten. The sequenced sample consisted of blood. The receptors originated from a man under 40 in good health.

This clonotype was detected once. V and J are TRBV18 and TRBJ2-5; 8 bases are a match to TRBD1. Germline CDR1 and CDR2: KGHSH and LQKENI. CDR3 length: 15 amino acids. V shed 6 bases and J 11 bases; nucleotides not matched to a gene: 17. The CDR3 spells CASSRQGRIVNEQYF. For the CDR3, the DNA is TGTGCCAGCTCGCGACAGGGGCGCATCGTCAATGAGCAGTACTTC.

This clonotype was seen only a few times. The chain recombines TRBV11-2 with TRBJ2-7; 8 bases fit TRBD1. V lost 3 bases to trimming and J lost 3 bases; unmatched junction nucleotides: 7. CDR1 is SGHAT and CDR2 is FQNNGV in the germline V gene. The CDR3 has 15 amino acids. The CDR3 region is CASSFGPGGSYEQYF. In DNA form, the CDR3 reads TGTGCCAGCAGCTTTGGTCCAGGGGGCAGCTACGAGCAGTACTTC.

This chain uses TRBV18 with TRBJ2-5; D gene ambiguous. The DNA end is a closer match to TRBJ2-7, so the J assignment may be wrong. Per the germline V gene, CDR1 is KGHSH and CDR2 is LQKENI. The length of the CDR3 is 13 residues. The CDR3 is CASSPSSAYEQYF. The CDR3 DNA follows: TGTGCCAGCTCACCATCGAGCGCCTACGAGCAGTACTTC.

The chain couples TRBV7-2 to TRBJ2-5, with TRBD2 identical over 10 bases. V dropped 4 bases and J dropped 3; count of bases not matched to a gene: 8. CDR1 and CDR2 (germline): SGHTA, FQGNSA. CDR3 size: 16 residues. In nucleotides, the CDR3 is TGTGCCAGCAGCTCAGCGGGGGGGCGCGTTGAAGAGACCCAGTACTTC. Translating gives CASSSAGGRVEETQYF.

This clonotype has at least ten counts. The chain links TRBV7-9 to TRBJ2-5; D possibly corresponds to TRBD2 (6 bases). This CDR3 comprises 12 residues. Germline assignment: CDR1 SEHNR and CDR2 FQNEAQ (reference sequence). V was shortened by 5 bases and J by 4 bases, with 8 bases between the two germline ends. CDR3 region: CASSPSAETQYF. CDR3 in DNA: TGTGCCAGCAGCCCTAGCGCAGAGACCCAGTACTTC.

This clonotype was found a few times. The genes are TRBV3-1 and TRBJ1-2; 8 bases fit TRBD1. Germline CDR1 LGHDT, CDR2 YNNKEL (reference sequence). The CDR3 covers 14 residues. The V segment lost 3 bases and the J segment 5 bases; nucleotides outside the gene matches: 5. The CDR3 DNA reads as TGTGCCAGCAGCCACTTACAGGGGGAATATGGCTACACCTTC. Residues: CASSHLQGEYGYTF.

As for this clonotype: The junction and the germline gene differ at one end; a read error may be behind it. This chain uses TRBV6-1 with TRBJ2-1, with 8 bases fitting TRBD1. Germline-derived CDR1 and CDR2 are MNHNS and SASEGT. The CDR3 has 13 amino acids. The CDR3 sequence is CASSGQGYIEQFF. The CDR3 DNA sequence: TGTGCCAGCAGCGGACAGGGTTACATTGAGCAGTTCTTC.

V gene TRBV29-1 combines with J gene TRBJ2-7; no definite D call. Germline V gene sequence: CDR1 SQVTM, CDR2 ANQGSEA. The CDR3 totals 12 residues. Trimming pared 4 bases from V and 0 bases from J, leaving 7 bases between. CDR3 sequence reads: CSVGQDSYEQYF. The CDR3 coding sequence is TGCAGCGTTGGCCAGGACTCCTACGAGCAGTACTTC.

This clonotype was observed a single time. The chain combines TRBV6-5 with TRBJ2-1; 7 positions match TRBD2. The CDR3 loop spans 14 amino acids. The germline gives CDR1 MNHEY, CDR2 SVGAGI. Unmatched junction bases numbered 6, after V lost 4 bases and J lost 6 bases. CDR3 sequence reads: CASSFRDYFNEQFF. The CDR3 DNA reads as TGTGCCAGCAGTTTCCGGGACTACTTCAATGAGCAGTTCTTC.

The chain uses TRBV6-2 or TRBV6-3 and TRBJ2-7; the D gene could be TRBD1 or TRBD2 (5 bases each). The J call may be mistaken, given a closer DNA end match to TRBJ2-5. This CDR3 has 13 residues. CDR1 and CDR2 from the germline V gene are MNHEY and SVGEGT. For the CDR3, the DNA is TGTGCCAGCAGTGCCGGGGCAGGAGAGACCCAGTACTTC. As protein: CASSAGAGETQYF.

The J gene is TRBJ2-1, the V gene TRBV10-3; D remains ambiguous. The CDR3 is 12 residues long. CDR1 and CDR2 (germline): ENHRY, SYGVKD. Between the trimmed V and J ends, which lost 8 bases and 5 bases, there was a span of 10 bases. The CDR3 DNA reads TGTGCCATCCTCCGGGCCCACAATGAGCAGTTCTTC. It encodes CAILRAHNEQFF.

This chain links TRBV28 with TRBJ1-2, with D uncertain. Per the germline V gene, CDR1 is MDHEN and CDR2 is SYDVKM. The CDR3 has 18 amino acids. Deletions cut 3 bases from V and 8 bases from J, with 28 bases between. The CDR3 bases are TGTGCCAGCAGTTTCCAACGGATATTTACTATGGCTCGGAACGGCTACACCTTC. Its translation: CASSFQRIFTMARNGYTF.

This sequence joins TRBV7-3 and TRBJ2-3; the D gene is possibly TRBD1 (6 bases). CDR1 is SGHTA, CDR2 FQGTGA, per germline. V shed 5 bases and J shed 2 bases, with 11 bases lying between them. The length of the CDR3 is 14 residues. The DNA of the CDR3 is TGTGCCAGCAGCGGGGGACACGCCACAGATACGCAGTATTTT. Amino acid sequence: CASSGGHATDTQYF.

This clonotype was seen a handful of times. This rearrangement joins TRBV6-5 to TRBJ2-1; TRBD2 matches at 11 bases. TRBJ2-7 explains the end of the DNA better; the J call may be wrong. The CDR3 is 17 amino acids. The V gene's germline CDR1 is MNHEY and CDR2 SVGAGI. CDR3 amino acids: CASSSTSGGSSYNEQYF. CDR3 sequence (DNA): TGTGCCAGCAGTTCCACTAGCGGGGGTAGCTCCTACAATGAGCAGTACTTC.

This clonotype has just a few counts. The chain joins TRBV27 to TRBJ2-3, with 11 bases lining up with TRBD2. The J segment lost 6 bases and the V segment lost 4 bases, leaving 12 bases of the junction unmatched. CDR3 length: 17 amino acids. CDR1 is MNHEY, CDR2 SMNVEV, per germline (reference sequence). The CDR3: CASSSLRPSGGPDTQYF. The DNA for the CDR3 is TGTGCCAGCAGTTCCCTAAGGCCTAGCGGGGGGCCCGATACGCAGTATTTT.

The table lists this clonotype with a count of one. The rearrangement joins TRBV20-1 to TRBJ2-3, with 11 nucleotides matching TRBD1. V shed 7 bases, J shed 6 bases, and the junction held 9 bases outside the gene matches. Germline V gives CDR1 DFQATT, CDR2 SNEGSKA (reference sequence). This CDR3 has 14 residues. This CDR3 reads CSEIRDRGGDTQYF. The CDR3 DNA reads TGCAGTGAAATCCGGGACAGGGGGGGGGATACGCAGTATTTT.

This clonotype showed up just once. The CDR3 reads CATSDPALDSKADVLTF. CDR3 coding DNA: TGTGCCACCAGTGATCCCGCCCTGGACAGCAAAGCCGACGTCCTGACTTTC. The rearrangement links TRBV24-1 to TRBJ2-6; possible D gene TRBD1, 6 bases. Looked up from germline, CDR1 is KGHDR and CDR2 is SFDVKD. V was shortened by 3 bases and J by 11 bases, with 22 bases between the two germline ends. This CDR3 is 17 amino acids long.

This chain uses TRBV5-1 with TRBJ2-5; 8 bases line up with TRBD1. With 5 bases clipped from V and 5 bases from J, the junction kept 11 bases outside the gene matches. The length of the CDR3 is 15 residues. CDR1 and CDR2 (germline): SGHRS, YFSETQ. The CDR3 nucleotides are TGCGCCAGCAGGGAGGGGACAGGAAGCAGGGAGACCCAGTACTTC. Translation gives CASREGTGSRETQYF.

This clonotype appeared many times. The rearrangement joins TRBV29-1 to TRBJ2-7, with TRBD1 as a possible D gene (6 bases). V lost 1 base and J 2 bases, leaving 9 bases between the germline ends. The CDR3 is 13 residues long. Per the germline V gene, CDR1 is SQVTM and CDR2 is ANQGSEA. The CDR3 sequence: CSVEAGTPYEQYF. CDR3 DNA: TGCAGCGTTGAAGCGGGGACACCCTACGAGCAGTACTTC.